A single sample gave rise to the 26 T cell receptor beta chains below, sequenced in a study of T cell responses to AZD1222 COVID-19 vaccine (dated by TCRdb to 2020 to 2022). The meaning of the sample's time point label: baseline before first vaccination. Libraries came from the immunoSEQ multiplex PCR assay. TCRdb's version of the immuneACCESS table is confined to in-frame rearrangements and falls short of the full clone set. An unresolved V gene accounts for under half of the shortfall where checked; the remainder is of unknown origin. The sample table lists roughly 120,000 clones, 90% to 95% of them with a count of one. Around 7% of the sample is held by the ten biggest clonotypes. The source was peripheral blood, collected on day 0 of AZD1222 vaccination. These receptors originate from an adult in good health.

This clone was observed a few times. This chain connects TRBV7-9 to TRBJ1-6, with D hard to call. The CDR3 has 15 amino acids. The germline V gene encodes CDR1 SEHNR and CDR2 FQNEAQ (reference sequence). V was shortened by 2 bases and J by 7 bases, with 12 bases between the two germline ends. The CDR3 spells CASSLSARGNSPLHF. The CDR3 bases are TGTGCCAGCAGCTTAAGCGCTCGAGGCAATTCACCCCTCCACTTT. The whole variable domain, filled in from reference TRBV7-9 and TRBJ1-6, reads DTGVSQNPRHKITKRGQNVTFRCDPISEHNRLYWYRQTLGQGPEFLTYFQNEAQLEKSRLLSDRFSAERPKGSFSTLEIQRTEQGDSAMYLCASSLSARGNSPLHFGNGTRLTVT.

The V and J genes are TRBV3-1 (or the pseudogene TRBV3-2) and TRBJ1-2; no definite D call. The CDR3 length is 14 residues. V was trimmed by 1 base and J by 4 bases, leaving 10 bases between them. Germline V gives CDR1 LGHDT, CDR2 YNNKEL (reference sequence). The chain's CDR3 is CASSQAWDGYGYTF. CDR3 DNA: TGTGCCAGCAGCCAAGCCTGGGATGGCTATGGCTACACCTTC.

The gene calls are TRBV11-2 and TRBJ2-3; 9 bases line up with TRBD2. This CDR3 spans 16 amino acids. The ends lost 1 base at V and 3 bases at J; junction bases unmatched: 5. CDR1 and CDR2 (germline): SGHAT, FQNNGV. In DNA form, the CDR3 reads TGTGCCAGCAGCTTAGGGCTAGCGGGAAGGACAGATACGCAGTATTTT. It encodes CASSLGLAGRTDTQYF.

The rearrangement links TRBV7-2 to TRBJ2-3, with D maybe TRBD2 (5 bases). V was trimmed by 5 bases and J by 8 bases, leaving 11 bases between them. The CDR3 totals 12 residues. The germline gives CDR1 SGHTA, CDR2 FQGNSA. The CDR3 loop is CASSPDSTTQYF. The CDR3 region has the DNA TGTGCCAGCAGCCCGGACTCCACTACGCAGTATTTT.

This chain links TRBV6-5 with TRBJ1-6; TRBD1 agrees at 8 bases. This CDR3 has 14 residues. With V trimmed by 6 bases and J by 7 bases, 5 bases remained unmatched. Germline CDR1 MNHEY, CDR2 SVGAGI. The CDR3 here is CASSRGRVNSPLHF. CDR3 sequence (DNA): TGTGCCAGCAGCAGGGGGCGGGTAAATTCACCCCTCCACTTT.

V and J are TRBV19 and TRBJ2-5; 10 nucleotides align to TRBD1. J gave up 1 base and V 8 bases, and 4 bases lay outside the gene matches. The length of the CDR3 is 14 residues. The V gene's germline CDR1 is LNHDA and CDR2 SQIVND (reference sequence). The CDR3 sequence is CASQRDRGQETQYF. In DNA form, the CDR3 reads TGTGCCAGTCAAAGGGACAGGGGCCAAGAGACCCAGTACTTC. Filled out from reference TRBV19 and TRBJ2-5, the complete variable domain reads DGGITQSPKYLFRKEGQNVTLSCEQNLNHDAMYWYRQDPGQGLRLIYYSQIVNDFQKGDIAEGYSVSREKKESFPLTVTSAQKNPTAFYLCASQRDRGQETQYFGPGTRLLVL.

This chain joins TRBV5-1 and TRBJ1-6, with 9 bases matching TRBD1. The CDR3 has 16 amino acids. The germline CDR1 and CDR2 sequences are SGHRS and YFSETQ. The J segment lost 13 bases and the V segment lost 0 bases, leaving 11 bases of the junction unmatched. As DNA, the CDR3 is TGCGCCAGCAGCTTGGCGCCGGGACAGGGACCGGGGCCCCTCCACTTT. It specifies CASSLAPGQGPGPLHF.

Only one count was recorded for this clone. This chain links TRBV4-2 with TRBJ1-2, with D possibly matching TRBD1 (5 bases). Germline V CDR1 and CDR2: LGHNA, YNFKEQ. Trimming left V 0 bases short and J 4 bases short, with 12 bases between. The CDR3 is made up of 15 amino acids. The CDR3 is CASSQDRGALYGYTF. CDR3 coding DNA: TGTGCCAGCAGCCAAGATAGGGGAGCCCTCTATGGCTACACCTTC.

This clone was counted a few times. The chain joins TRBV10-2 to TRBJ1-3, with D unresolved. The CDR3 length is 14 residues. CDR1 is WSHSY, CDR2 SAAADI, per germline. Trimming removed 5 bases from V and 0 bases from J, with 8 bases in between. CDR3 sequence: CASSYIDSGNTIYF. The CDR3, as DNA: TGCGCCAGCAGTTACATCGACTCTGGAAACACCATATATTTT.

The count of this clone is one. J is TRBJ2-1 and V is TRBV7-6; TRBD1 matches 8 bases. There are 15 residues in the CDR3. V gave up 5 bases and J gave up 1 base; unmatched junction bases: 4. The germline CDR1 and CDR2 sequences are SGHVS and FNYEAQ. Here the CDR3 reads CASSAQGASYNEQFF. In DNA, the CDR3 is TGTGCCAGCAGCGCCCAGGGGGCGTCCTACAATGAGCAGTTCTTC.

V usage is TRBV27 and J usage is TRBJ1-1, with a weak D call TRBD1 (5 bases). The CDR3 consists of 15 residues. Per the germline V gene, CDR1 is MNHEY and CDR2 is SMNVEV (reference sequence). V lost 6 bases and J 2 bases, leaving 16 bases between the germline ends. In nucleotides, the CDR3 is TGTGCCAGCAGGTGGGGGACGAGCCTTAACACTGAAGCTTTCTTT. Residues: CASRWGTSLNTEAFF.

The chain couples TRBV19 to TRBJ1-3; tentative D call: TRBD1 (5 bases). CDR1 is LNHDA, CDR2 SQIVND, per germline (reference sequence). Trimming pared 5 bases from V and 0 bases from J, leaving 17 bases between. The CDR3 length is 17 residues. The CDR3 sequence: CASSPGPPTSSGNTIYF. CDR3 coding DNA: TGTGCCAGTAGTCCGGGACCGCCTACCAGCTCTGGAAACACCATATATTTT.

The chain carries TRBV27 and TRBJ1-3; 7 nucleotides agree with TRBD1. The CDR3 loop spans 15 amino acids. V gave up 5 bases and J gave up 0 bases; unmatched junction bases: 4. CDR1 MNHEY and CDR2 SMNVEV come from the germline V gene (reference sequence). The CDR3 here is CASSPNRGSGNTIYF. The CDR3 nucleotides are TGTGCCAGCAGTCCCAACAGGGGCTCTGGAAACACCATATATTTT.

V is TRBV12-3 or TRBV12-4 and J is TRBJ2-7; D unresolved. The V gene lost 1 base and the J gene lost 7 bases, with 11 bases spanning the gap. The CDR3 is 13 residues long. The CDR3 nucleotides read TGTGCCAGCAGTTTAGTTGCGAACCTGGAGCAGTACTTC. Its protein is CASSLVANLEQYF.

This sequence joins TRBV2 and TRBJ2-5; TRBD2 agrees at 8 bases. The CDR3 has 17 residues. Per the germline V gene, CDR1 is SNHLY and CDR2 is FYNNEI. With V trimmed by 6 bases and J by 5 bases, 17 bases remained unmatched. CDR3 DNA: TGTGCCAGCAGCCCGCCCGCGGGAGGTATGATGAGGGAGACCCAGTACTTC. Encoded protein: CASSPPAGGMMRETQYF.

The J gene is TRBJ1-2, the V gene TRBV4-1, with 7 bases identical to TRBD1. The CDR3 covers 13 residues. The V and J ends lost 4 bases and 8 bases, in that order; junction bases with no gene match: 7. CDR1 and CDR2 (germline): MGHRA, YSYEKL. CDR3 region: CASSRTGREGYTF. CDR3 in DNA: TGCGCCAGCAGCCGGACAGGTCGGGAGGGCTACACCTTC.

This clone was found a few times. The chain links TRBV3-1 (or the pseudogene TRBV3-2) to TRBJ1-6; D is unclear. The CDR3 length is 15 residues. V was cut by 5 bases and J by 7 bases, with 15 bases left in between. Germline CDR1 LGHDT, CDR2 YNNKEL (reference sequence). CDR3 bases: TGTGCCAGCAGCAACTCAGACGGAGAGAATTCACCCCTCCACTTT. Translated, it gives CASSNSDGENSPLHF.

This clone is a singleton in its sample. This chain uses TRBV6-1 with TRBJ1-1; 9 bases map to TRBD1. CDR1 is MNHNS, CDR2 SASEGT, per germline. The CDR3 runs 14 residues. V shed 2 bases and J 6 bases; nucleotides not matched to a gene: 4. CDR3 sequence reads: CASSEIRQGAEAFF. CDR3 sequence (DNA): TGTGCCAGCAGTGAAATACGACAGGGGGCTGAAGCTTTCTTT.

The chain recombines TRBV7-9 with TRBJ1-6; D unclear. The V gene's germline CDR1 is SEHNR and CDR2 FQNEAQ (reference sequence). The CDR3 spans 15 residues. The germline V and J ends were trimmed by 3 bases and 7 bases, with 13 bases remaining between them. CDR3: CASSFSGLTNSPLHF. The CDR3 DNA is TGTGCCAGCAGCTTTTCGGGCCTAACCAATTCACCCCTCCACTTT.

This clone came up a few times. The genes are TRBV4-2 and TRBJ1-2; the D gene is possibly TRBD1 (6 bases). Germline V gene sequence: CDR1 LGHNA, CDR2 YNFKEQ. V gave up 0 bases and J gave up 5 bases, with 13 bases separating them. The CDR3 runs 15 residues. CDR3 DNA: TGTGCCAGCAGCCAAGAGGGGACACTTAGTTATGGCTACACCTTC. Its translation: CASSQEGTLSYGYTF.

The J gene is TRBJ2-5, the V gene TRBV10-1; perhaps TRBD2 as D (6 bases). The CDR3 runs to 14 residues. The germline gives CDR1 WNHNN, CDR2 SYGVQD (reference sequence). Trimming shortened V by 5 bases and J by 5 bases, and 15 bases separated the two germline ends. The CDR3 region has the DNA TGCGCCAGCAGTCGCGATCTAGGAGGGGAGACCCAGTACTTC. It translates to CASSRDLGGETQYF.

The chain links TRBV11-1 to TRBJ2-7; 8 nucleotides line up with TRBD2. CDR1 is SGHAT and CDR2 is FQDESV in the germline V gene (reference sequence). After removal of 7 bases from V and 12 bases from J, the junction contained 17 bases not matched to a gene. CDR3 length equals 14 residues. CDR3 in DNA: TGTGCCAGCAACTCCGGGACTAGTGGTGTTGGAGCGTACTTC. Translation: CASNSGTSGVGAYF.

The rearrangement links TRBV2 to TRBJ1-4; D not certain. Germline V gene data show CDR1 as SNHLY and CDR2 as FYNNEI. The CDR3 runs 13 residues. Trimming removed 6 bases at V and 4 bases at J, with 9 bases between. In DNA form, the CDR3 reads TGTGCCAGCAGGAAAGACTATAATGAAAAACTGTTTTTT. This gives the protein CASRKDYNEKLFF.

The CDR3 DNA reads TGTGCCAGCAGTCCAGGGACATCTTCCTCCTACGAGCAGTACTTC. Amino acids: CASSPGTSSSYEQYF. V and J are TRBV28 and TRBJ2-7; possible D gene TRBD1, 6 bases. Germline-derived CDR1 and CDR2 are MDHEN and SYDVKM. This CDR3 has 15 residues. V was cut by 5 bases and J by 0 bases, with 14 bases left in between.

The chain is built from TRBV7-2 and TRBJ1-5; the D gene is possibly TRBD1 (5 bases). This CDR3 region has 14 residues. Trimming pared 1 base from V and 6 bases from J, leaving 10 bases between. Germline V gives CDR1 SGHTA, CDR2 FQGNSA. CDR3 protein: CASSLGQYFQPQHF. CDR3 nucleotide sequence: TGTGCCAGCAGCTTAGGACAGTATTTTCAGCCCCAGCATTTT. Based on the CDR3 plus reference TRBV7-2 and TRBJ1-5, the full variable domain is GAGVSQSPSNKVTEKGKDVELRCDPISGHTALYWYRQSLGQGLEFLIYFQGNSAPDKSGLPSDRFSAERTGGSVSTLTIQRTQQEDSAVYLCASSLGQYFQPQHFGDGTRLSIL.

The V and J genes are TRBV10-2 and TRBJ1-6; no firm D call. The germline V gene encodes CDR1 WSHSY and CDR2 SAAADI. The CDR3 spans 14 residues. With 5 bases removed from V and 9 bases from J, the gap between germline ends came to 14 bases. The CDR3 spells CASSPSGGVSPLHF. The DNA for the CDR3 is TGCGCCAGCAGTCCGAGTGGTGGAGTTTCACCCCTCCACTTT.